These 23 T cell receptor beta chains share one sample of origin, sequenced in a study of vaccination and CD4 T cells after COVID-19. The antigens these receptors bind are not known. The treatment is: roughly ten-day PBMC culture with coronavirus spike peptide pools or control peptides (ViraFEST assay). It was before the COVID-19 pandemic (2011-2018) that the unexposed donor's CD4+ T cells were collected. Sequenced with the Oncomine TCR Beta short-read assay was DNA taken from cultured CD4+ T cells. TCRdb re-derived calls from the PCR reads in MiXCR, one entry per CDR3 protein. Of some 9,700 distinct CDR3 sequences listed, approximately 57% are singletons. The specimen sequenced was CD4+ T cells from blood, cultured in vitro. The source is a human donor in good health.

The V gene is TRBV4-1, the J gene TRBJ1-1, with TRBD1 matching over 8 bases. Germline lookup yields CDR1 MGHRA and CDR2 YSYEKL. CDR3 size: 16 residues. Losses at the gene ends were 1 base for V and 6 bases for J; bases not matched to a gene: 10. CDR3 sequence (DNA): TGCGCCAGCAGCCAAGGGCAGGGGGCATGGTACTCTGAAGCTTTCTTT. This encodes CASSQGQGAWYSEAFF.

V and J are TRBV19 and TRBJ2-1, with TRBD2 matching 14 bases. The CDR3 is made up of 17 amino acids. Germline lookup yields CDR1 LNHDA and CDR2 SQIVND (reference sequence). The V and J ends lost 5 bases and 6 bases, in that order; junction bases with no gene match: 9. This CDR3 is CASSELQGLAGVNEQFF. The CDR3, as DNA: TGTGCCAGTAGTGAACTCCAGGGACTAGCGGGAGTCAATGAGCAGTTCTTC.

The chain combines TRBV25-1 with TRBJ2-2; D tentatively reads TRBD1 or TRBD2 (5 bases each). This CDR3 has 14 amino acids. V lost 7 bases to trimming and J lost 2 bases, with 11 bases between them. The germline CDR1 and CDR2 sequences are MGHDK and SYGVNS. CDR3 bases: TGTGCCAGCACGGGACCACCAAACACCGGGGAGCTGTTTTTT. Translating it yields CASTGPPNTGELFF.

This CDR3 is CASSHLRGPQETQYF. In DNA form, the CDR3 reads TGCGCCAGCAGCCATCTCAGGGGGCCCCAAGAGACCCAGTACTTC. The rearrangement uses TRBV5-1 and TRBJ2-5; 8 positions match TRBD1. The trim removed 4 bases at V and 1 base at J, leaving 6 bases unmatched. Germline lookup yields CDR1 SGHRS and CDR2 YFSETQ. This CDR3 spans 15 amino acids.

The chain is built from TRBV12-5 and TRBJ1-5; D gene uncertain. V was clipped by 7 bases and J by 5 bases, with 12 bases between them. This CDR3 contains 13 residues. CDR1 and CDR2 (germline): LGHNT, FRNRAP. CDR3 residues: CASARTEYQPQHF. In DNA form, the CDR3 reads TGTGCTAGTGCCCGAACGGAGTATCAGCCCCAGCATTTT.

V is TRBV20-1 and J is TRBJ2-6; D is unclear. The CDR3 contains 13 residues. The V end lost 7 bases, the J end lost 0 bases, and 7 bases lay between the germline ends. Per germline, CDR1 DFQATT and CDR2 SNEGSKA (reference sequence). In DNA form, the CDR3 reads TGCAGTGTCGACCCCTCTGGGGCCAACGTCCTGACTTTC. This encodes CSVDPSGANVLTF.

V gene TRBV11-3 combines with J gene TRBJ2-5; D unclear. Germline V gene lookup returns CDR1 SGHNT and CDR2 YENEEA. Trimming shortened V by 1 base and J by 3 bases, and 3 bases separated the two germline ends. The length of the CDR3 is 12 residues. The CDR3 bases are TGTGCCAGCAGCTTAGGAGAAGAGACCCAGTACTTC. Translation gives CASSLGEETQYF.

By share, this clonotype ranks as medium-sized. The chain combines TRBV7-2 with TRBJ2-2; TRBD2 agrees at 7 bases. The germline CDR1 and CDR2 sequences are SGHTA and FQGNSA. The CDR3 totals 14 residues. V lost 5 bases and J lost 7; bases outside the gene matches: 7. The DNA for the CDR3 is TGTGCCAGCAGCCCAAGGGACTACCGCGGGGAGCTGTTTTTT. Its protein product is CASSPRDYRGELFF.

This clonotype occurred a few times. The chain employs TRBV6-2 or TRBV6-3 and TRBJ2-7; TRBD1 might be the D (6 bases). Germline-derived CDR1 and CDR2 are MNHEY and SVGEGT. V dropped 4 bases and J dropped 4 bases, with 23 bases sitting between them. CDR3 size: 17 residues. The CDR3 DNA reads TGTGCCAGCAGTTCATTAGGAATCCTAGGACAGATTTACGAGCAGTACTTC. Residues: CASSSLGILGQIYEQYF.

This clonotype was counted a few times. The V and J genes are TRBV6-2 or TRBV6-3 and TRBJ1-1, with unresolved D. Trimming removed 4 bases at V and 0 bases at J, with 6 bases between. The germline V gene has CDR1 MNHEY and CDR2 SVGEGT. The CDR3 runs 13 residues. The chain's CDR3 is CASSSAMNTEAFF. The CDR3 DNA sequence: TGTGCCAGCAGTTCCGCAATGAACACTGAAGCTTTCTTT.

The genes are TRBV7-2 and TRBJ2-5, with 7 bases lining up with TRBD1. The trim removed 6 bases at V and 6 bases at J, leaving 7 bases unmatched. This CDR3 has 13 amino acids. Germline values: CDR1 SGHTA, CDR2 FQGNSA. CDR3 amino acids: CASSLDRAKTQYF. For the CDR3, the DNA is TGTGCCAGCAGTCTAGACAGGGCCAAGACCCAGTACTTC.

This clonotype was seen a handful of times. The V call is TRBV7-2, the J call TRBJ1-1; possible D gene TRBD1, 6 bases. V was trimmed by 0 bases and J by 0 bases, leaving 8 bases between them. CDR3 length equals 15 residues. CDR1 is SGHTA and CDR2 is FQGNSA in the germline V gene. The CDR3, as DNA: TGTGCCAGCAGCTTAGCGACAGGTGTGAACACTGAAGCTTTCTTT. Its translation is CASSLATGVNTEAFF.

This rearrangement joins TRBV7-2 to TRBJ1-5; D is perhaps TRBD1 (6 bases). The germline CDR1 and CDR2 sequences are SGHTA and FQGNSA. Trimming pared 1 base from V and 2 bases from J, leaving 9 bases between. This CDR3 has 15 residues. The CDR3 here is CASSLGEGGNQPQHF. Here the CDR3 DNA reads TGTGCCAGCAGCTTAGGGGAGGGGGGCAATCAGCCCCAGCATTTT.

The sample holds a few counts of this clonotype. The chain combines TRBV20-1 with TRBJ2-1; 8 bases fit TRBD2. The germline V gene encodes CDR1 DFQATT and CDR2 SNEGSKA (reference sequence). V shed 0 bases and J 1 base; nucleotides not matched to a gene: 11. The CDR3 is 18 amino acids. CDR3 sequence (DNA): TGCAGTGCTAGAGATCAAGTGAGCGGGAGCAGGTCCTACAATGAGCAGTTCTTC. Translation gives CSARDQVSGSRSYNEQFF.

The J gene is TRBJ2-7, the V gene TRBV11-3; 8 bases align to TRBD2. Germline CDR1 is SGHNT and CDR2 is YENEEA. Trimming took 5 bases from V and 3 from J; bases not matched to a gene: 9. The CDR3 length is 15 residues. The CDR3: CASSRGGAGGYEQYF. The CDR3 DNA follows: TGTGCCAGCAGCAGAGGGGGGGCGGGAGGCTACGAGCAGTACTTC.

This sequence joins TRBV10-3 and TRBJ1-2; D ambiguous. V was cut by 9 bases and J by 2 bases, with 10 bases left in between. Germline CDR1 and CDR2: ENHRY and SYGVKD. The CDR3 totals 12 residues. Written as DNA, the CDR3 is TGTGCCATTCAAGACTTAAACTATGGCTACACCTTC. Translating it yields CAIQDLNYGYTF.

The chain couples TRBV10-3 to TRBJ1-4, with a tentative D call TRBD1 (6 bases). V was shortened by 4 bases and J by 7 bases, with 13 bases between the two germline ends. This CDR3 has 14 residues. Germline CDR1 ENHRY, CDR2 SYGVKD. CDR3 amino acids: CAISGGGNGEKLFF. The CDR3 DNA is TGTGCCATCAGTGGAGGGGGGAATGGTGAAAAACTGTTTTTT.

This clonotype was detected a few times. V gene TRBV6-1 combines with J gene TRBJ2-7; 12 bases map to TRBD2. The CDR3 sequence is 14 residues long. V was clipped by 7 bases and J by 4 bases; unmatched bases: 5. In germline, CDR1 is MNHNS, CDR2 SASEGT. CDR3 bases: TGTGCCAGCACAGGACTAGCGGGGAGGTACGAGCAGTACTTC. Translation: CASTGLAGRYEQYF.

The chain has TRBV12-3 or TRBV12-4 and TRBJ1-6; maybe TRBD1 (5 bases). V was cut by 5 bases and J by 5 bases, with 10 bases left in between. CDR3 length: 14 residues. DNA for the CDR3: TGTGCCAGCAGTCTCCTCAGGGATAATTCACCCCTCCACTTT. Translating it yields CASSLLRDNSPLHF.

The chain employs TRBV19 and TRBJ2-5; no clear D. Per the germline V gene, CDR1 is LNHDA and CDR2 is SQIVND (reference sequence). Trimming removed 5 bases at V and 4 bases at J, with 14 bases between. This CDR3 comprises 14 residues. Here the CDR3 reads CASSPRTGAETQYF. CDR3 bases: TGTGCCAGTAGTCCCAGGACGGGCGCAGAGACCCAGTACTTC.

The chain has TRBV7-2 and TRBJ2-7, with D maybe TRBD1 (5 bases). The V and J ends lost 1 base and 5 bases respectively, with 15 bases between them. The CDR3 totals 15 residues. The germline CDR1 and CDR2 sequences are SGHTA and FQGNSA. CDR3 DNA: TGTGCCAGCAGCTTAGGGGCAGGGTTCCTGGACGAGCAGTACTTC. Encoded protein: CASSLGAGFLDEQYF.

The chain links TRBV6-2 or TRBV6-3 to TRBJ1-3; 7 bases match TRBD1. V dropped 2 bases and J dropped 3; count of bases not matched to a gene: 16. This CDR3 is 19 amino acids long. The germline V gene has CDR1 MNHEY and CDR2 SVGEGT. CDR3: CASSYGLFGGTVLGNTIYF. The CDR3 nucleotides are TGTGCCAGCAGTTACGGTCTATTCGGAGGGACAGTCCTTGGAAACACCATATATTTT.

V is TRBV6-1 and J is TRBJ1-5, with 8 positions matching TRBD1. This CDR3 region has 15 residues. Germline V gives CDR1 MNHNS, CDR2 SASEGT. The V gene end was trimmed by 6 bases and the J gene end by 4 bases; junction bases not matched to a gene: 8. The CDR3 DNA reads TGTGCCAGCAGCTCCGGACAGGGCTTGAATCAGCCCCAGCATTTT. Translating it yields CASSSGQGLNQPQHF.